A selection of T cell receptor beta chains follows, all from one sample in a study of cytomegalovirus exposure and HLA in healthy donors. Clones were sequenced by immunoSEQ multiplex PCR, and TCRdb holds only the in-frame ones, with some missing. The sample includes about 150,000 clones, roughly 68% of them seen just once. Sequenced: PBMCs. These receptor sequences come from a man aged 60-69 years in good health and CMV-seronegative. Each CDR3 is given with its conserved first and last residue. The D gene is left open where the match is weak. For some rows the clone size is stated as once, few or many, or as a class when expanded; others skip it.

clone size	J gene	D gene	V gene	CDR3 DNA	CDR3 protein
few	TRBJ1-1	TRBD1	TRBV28	TGTGCCAGCAGTTTGGGAGCAGGGGGGAAGAACACTGAAGCTTTCTTT	CASSLGAGGKNTEAFF
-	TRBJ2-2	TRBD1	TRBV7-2	TGTGCCAGCAGCTACGGGACAGCGAACACCGGGGAGCTGTTTTTT	CASSYGTANTGELFF
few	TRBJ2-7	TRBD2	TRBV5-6	TGTGCCAGCAGCGCGGGAGGGTACGAGCAGTACTTC	CASSAGGYEQYF
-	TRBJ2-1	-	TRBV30	TGTGCCTGGTATGATAAAGGACTGGCTGAGCAGTTCTTC	CAWYDKGLAEQFF
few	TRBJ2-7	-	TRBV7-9	TGTGCCAGCAGCTTAGAGGCTAGCTACTACGAGCAGTACTTC	CASSLEASYYEQYF
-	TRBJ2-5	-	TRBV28	TGTGCCAGCAGTTTTCGCAGGGATCAGAGGGAGACCCAGTACTTC	CASSFRRDQRETQYF
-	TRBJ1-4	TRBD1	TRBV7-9	TGTGCCAGCAGCTTGGCACAGGGGGCGTTAGAAAAACTGTTTTTT	CASSLAQGALEKLFF
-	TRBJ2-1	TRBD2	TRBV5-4	TGTGCCAGCAGCTTGGAACCGGGAGGCCGGAGGAATGAGCAGTTCTTC	CASSLEPGGRRNEQFF
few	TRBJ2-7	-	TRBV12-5	TGTGCTAGTGGTTTTCCCGGGGAATTTCCGATTTACGAGCAGTACTTC	CASGFPGEFPIYEQYF
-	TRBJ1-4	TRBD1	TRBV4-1	TGCGCCAGCAGCCAAGGGGACAGGGTTGAAAAACTGTTTTTT	CASSQGDRVEKLFF
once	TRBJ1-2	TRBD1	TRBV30	TGTGCCTGGAGTGATACGCCCGGGACAGTCTATGGCTACACCTTC	CAWSDTPGTVYGYTF
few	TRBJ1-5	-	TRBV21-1	TGTGCCACCGGGGACAGCTCCTATAGCAATCAGCCCCAGCATTTT	CATGDSSYSNQPQHF
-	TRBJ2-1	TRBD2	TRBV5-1	TGCGCCAGCAGCTTGGCGACGGGACTAGATCCTGAGCAGTTCTTC	CASSLATGLDPEQFF
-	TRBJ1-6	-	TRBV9	TGTGCCAGCAGCGTAGATGGAGACGTAGATTCACCCCTCCACTTT	CASSVDGDVDSPLHF
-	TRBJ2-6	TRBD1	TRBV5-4	TGTGCCAGCAGCTTGAGGGACAGGGGCAGGGCCAACGTCCTGACTTTC	CASSLRDRGRANVLTF
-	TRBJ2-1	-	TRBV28	TGTGCCAGCAGTTTACACGGGGTTATCTACAATGAGCAGTTCTTC	CASSLHGVIYNEQFF
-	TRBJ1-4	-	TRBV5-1	TGCGCCAGCAGCTTGGCGGACACCTCCCATGAAAAACTGTTTTTT	CASSLADTSHEKLFF
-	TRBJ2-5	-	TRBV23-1	TGCGCCAGCAGTCAATGTGGTCAGCAAGAGACCCAGTACTTC	CASSQCGQQETQYF
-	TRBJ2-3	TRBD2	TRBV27	TGTGCCAGCAGTCCCCCCCTAGCGGTCCCAAGCACAGATACGCAGTATTTT	CASSPPLAVPSTDTQYF
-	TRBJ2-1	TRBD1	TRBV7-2	TGTGCCAGCAGCTTGGGACAGGGGGTTTTAAATGAGCAGTTCTTC	CASSLGQGVLNEQFF
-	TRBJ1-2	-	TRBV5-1	TGCGCCAGCAGCTTGTCCGGGTTAATAAGAAATGGCTACACCTTC	CASSLSGLIRNGYTF
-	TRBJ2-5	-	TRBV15	TGTGCCACCAGCAGAGATATCGCAAGTTCGGGGACCCAGTACTTC	CATSRDIASSGTQYF
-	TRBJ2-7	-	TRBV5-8	TGTGCCAGCAGCGAAGAGGCGGGTTACGAGCAGTACTTC	CASSEEAGYEQYF
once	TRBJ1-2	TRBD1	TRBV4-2	TGTGCCAGCAGCCAGGACCCCGGGACAGGGGGGGGCTACACCTTC	CASSQDPGTGGGYTF